Given below is one TCR beta chain in context. What it binds is not known. CDR1 ENHRY and CDR2 SYGVKD come from the germline V gene. Unmatched junction bases numbered 4, after V lost 7 bases and J lost 0 bases. The CDR3 has 14 residues. This sample is part of a study of CD8+CD57+ T cells in acquired aplastic anemia. Study conclusions and caveats: Patients showed no significant difference from controls in CD8+ Simpson's diversity.

Profiles of TCR beta VDJ and CDR3 were generated from a genomic DNA template. Each CDR3 protein gets one entry after TCRdb re-called the reads with MiXCR. The sample holds about 160,000 distinct CDR3 sequences, about 70% seen once. An expansion of CD8+CD57+ cells by flow cytometry had been shown in patients chosen for sequencing. The chain has TRBV10-3 and TRBJ2-3; 7 bases are a match to TRBD2. The sequenced sample consisted of sorted CD4+, CD8+, or CD8+CD57+ T cells (not recorded which) from PBMCs. The TCR originated in a human donor with aplastic anemia. CDR3 protein: CAIKSGISTDTQYF. In nucleotides, the CDR3 is TGTGCCATCAAGAGCGGGATAAGCACAGATACGCAGTATTTT.